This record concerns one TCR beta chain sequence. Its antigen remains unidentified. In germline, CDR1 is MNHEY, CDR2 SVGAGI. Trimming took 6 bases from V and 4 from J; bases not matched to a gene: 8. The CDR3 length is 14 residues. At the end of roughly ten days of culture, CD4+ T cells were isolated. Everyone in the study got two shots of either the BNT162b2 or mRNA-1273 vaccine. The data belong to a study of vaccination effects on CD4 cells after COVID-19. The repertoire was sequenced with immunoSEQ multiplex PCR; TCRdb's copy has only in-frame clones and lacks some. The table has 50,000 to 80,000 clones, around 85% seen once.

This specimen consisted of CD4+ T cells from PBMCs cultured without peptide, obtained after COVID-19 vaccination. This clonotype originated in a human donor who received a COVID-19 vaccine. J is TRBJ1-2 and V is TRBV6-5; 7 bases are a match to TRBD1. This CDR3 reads CASRQGQGTYGYTF. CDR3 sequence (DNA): TGTGCCAGCAGACAGGGGCAGGGGACCTATGGCTACACCTTC.